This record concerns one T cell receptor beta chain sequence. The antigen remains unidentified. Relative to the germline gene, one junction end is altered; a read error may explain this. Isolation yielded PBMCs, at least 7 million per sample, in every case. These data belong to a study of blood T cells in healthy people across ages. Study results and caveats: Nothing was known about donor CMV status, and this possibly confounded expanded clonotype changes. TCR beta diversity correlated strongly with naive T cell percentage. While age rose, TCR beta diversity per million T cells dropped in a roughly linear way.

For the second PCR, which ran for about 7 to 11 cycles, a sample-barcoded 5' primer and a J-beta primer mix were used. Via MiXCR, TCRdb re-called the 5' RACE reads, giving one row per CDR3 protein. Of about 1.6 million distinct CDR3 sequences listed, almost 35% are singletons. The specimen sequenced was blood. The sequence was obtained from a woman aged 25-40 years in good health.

The CDR3 coding sequence is TGTGCCATCAGTTACTGGTACCAGGGGCGGATGAACACTGAAGCTTTCTTT. Its protein is CAISYWYQGRMNTEAFF. The chain recombines TRBV6-7 with TRBJ1-1; possible D gene TRBD1, 6 bases. TRBV6-7 is noted as an ORF with a role that remains uncertain. The CDR3 runs to 17 residues.